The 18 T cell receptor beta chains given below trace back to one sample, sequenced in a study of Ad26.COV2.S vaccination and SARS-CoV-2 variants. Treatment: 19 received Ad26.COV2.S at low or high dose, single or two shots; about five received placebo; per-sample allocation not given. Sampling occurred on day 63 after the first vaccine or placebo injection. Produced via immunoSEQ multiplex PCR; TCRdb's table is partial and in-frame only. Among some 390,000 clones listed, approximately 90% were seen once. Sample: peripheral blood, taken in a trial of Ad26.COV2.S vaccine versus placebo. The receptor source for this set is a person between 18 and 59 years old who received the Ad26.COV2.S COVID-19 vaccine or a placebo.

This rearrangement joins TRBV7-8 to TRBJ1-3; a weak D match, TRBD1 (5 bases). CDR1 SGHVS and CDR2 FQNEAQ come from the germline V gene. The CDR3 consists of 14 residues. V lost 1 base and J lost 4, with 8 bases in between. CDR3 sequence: CASSLGGDGNTIYF. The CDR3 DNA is TGTGCCAGCAGCTTAGGGGGCGACGGAAACACCATATATTTT.

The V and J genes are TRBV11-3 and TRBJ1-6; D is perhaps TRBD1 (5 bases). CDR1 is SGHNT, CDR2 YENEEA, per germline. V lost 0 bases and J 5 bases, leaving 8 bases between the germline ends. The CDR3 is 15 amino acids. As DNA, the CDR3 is TGTGCCAGCAGCTTAGAGGGCAGGGATAATTCACCCCTCCACTTT. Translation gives CASSLEGRDNSPLHF.

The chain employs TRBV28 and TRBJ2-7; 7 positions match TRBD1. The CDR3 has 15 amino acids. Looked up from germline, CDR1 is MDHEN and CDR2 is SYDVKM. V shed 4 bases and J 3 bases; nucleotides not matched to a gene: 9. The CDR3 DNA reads TGTGCCAGCAGTTCCCCCGGACAGGCCCACTACGAGCAGTACTTC. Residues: CASSSPGQAHYEQYF.

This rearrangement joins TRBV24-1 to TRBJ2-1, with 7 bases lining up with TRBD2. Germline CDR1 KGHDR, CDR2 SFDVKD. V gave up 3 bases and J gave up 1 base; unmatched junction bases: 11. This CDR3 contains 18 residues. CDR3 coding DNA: TGTGCCACCAGTGATCGGGGCCTACCGGGACTATCCTACAATGAGCAGTTCTTC. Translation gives CATSDRGLPGLSYNEQFF.

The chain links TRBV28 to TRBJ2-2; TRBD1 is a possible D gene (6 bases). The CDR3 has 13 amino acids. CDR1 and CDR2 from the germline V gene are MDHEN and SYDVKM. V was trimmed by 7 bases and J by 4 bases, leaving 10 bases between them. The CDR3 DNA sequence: TGTGCCAGCAATCAGGGGCCCACCGGGGAGCTGTTTTTT. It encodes CASNQGPTGELFF.

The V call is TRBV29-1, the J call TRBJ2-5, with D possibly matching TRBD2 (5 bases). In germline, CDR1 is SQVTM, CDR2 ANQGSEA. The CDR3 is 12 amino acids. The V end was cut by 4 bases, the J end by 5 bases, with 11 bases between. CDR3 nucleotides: TGCAGCGTTGGATCGGGGATTGAGACCCAGTACTTC. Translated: CSVGSGIETQYF.

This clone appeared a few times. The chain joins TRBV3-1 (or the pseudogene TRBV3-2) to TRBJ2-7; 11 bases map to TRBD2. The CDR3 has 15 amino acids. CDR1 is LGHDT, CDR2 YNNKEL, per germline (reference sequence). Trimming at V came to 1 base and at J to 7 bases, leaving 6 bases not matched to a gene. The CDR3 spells CASSQVTSGRGEQYF. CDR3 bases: TGTGCCAGCAGCCAAGTAACTAGCGGGAGAGGGGAGCAGTACTTC.

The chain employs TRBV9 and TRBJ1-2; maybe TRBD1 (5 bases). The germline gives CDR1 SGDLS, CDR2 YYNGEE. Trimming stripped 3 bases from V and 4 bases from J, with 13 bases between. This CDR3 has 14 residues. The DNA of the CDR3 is TGTGCCAGCAGCGCTACGGACACCAGCTATGGCTACACCTTC. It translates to CASSATDTSYGYTF.

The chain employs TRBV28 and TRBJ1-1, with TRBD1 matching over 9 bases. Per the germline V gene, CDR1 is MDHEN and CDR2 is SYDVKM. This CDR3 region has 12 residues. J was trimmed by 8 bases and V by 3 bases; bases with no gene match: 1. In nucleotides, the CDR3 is TGTGCCAGCAGTTTCACAGGGGGCGAAGCTTTCTTT. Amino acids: CASSFTGGEAFF.

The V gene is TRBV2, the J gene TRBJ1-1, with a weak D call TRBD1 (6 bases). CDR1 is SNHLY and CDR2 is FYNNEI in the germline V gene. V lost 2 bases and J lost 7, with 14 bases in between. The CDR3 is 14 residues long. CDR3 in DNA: TGTGCCAGCAGTGAAACCGGGGGCGTCGGTGAAGCTTTCTTT. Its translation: CASSETGGVGEAFF.

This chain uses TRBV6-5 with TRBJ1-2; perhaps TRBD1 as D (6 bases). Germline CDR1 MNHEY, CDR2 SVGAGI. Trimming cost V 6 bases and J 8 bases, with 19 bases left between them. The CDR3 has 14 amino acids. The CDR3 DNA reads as TGTGCCAGCAGAGAGGGGGGACTGGTCGCCGGCTACACCTTC. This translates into CASREGGLVAGYTF.

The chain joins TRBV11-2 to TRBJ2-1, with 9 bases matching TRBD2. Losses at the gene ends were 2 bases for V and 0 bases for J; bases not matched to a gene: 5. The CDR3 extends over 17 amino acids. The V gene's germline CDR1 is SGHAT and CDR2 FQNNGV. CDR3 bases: TGTGCCAGCAGCTTAATGACTAGCGGAAACTCCTACAATGAGCAGTTCTTC. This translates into CASSLMTSGNSYNEQFF.

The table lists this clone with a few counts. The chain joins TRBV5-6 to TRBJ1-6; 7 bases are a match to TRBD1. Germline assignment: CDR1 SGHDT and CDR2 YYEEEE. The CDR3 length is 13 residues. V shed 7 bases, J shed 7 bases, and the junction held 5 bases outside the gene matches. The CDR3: CASRGQKNSPLHF. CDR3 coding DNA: TGTGCCAGCCGGGGACAGAAAAATTCACCCCTCCACTTT.

CDR3 loop: CASSESIRNTEAFF. CDR3 DNA sequence: TGCGCCAGCAGTGAGTCGATTCGGAACACTGAAGCTTTCTTT. V usage is TRBV10-2 and J usage is TRBJ1-1; D ambiguous. V dropped 0 bases and J dropped 1 base, with 6 bases sitting between them. CDR3 length equals 14 residues. Germline CDR1 WSHSY, CDR2 SAAADI.

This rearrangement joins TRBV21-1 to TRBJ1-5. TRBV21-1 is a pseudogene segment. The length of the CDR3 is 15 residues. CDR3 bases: TGTGCCAGCAGCCAAAGGGGGGTCGACAATCAGCCCCAGCATTTT. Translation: CASSQRGVDNQPQHF.

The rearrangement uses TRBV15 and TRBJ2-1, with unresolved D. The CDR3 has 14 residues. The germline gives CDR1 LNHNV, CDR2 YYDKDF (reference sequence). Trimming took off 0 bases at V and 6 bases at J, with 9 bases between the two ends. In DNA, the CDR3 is TGTGCCACCAGCAGAGATCCGGCTAGCAATGAGCAGTTCTTC. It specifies CATSRDPASNEQFF.

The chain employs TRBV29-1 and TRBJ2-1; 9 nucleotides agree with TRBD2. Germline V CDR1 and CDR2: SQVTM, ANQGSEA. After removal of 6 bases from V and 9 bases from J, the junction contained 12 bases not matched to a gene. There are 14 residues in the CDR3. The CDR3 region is CSVRTLLAGGEQFF. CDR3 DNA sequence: TGCAGCGTCCGGACATTACTAGCGGGCGGTGAGCAGTTCTTC.

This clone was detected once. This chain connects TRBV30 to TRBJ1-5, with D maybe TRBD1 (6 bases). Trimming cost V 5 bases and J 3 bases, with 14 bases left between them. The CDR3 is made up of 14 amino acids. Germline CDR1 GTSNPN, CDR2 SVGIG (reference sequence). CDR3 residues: CAWGGTTPNQPQHF. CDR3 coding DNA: TGTGCCTGGGGTGGGACAACCCCCAATCAGCCCCAGCATTTT.